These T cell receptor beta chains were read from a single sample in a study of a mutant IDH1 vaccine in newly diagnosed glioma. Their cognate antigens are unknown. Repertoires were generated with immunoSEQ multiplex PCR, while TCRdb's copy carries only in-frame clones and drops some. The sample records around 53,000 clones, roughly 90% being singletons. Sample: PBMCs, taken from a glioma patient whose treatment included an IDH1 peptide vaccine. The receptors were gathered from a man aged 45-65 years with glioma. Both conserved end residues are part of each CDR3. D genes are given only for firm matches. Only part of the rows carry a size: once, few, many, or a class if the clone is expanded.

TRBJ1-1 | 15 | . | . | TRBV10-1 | TGCGCCAGCAGTGCCTACAGGGCTATGAACACTGAAGCTTTCTTT | CASSAYRAMNTEAFF
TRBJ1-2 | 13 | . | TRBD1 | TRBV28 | TGTGCCAGCAGGGGACAGGGGGCGGAGGGCTACACCTTC | CASRGQGAEGYTF
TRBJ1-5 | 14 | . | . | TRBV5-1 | TGCGCCAGCAGCTTGGACGGTCAAAATCAGCCCCAGCATTTT | CASSLDGQNQPQHF
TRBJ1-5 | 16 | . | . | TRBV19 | TGTGCCAGTAGTATACTGGCGGGACGTAGCAATCAGCCCCAGCATTTT | CASSILAGRSNQPQHF
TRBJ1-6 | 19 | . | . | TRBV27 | TGTGCCAGCACCATGACCCGGGACACTACCCCCGAAGGTAATTCACCCCTCCACTTT | CASTMTRDTTPEGNSPLHF
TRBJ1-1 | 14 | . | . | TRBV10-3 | TGTGCCATCAGCCCCGCCGGGGGCGACACTGAAGCTTTCTTT | CAISPAGGDTEAFF
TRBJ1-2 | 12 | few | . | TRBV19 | TGTGCCAGTCTAGGACGTGGAAATGGCTACACCTTC | CASLGRGNGYTF
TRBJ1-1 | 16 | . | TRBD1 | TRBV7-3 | TGTGCCAGCAGCTTAACGGCAGGGGGCCTCGACACTGAAGCTTTCTTT | CASSLTAGGLDTEAFF
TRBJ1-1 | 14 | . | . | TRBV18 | TGTGCCAGCTCAGGCGGACTCTCGAACACTGAAGCTTTCTTT | CASSGGLSNTEAFF
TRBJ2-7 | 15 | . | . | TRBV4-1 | TGCGCCAGCAGCCAAGCTTCGGCCAGAGGGGACGAGCAGTACTTC | CASSQASARGDEQYF
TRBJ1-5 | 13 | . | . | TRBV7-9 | TGTGCCAGCAGCCCGCAGGGTTATCAGCCCCAGCATTTT | CASSPQGYQPQHF
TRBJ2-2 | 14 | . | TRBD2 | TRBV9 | TGTGCCAGCACCTACAGGACTAGCGCCGGGGAGCTGTTTTTT | CASTYRTSAGELFF
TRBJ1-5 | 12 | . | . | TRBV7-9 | TGTGCCAGCAGCACAGGCAATCAGCCCCAGCATTTT | CASSTGNQPQHF
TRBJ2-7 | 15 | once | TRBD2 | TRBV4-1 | TGCGCCAGCAGCCAAGGACTAGCGGGAGACTACGAGCAGTACTTC | CASSQGLAGDYEQYF
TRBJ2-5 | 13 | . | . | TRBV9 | TGTGCCAGCAGCGCCACGCCTGGGGAGACCCAGTACTTC | CASSATPGETQYF
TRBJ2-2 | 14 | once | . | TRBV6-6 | TGTGCCAGCAGTTCCAGGGTAGACACCGGGGAGCTGTTTTTT | CASSSRVDTGELFF
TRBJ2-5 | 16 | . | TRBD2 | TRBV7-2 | TGTGCCAGCAGCAGACTAGCGGGGGCCGTCCAAGAGACCCAGTACTTC | CASSRLAGAVQETQYF
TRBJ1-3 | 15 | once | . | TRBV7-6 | TGTGCCAGCAGCTTTCCTGGGGGCTCAGGAAACACCATATATTTT | CASSFPGGSGNTIYF
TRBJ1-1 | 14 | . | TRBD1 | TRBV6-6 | TGTGCCAGCAATCCACAGGGGGCCGGGACTGAAGCTTTCTTT | CASNPQGAGTEAFF
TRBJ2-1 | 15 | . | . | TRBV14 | TGTGCCAGCAGTCGACCCCCTGGCAGGGGCAATGAGCAGTTCTTC | CASSRPPGRGNEQFF
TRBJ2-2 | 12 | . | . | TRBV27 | TGTGCCAGCAGACCGAACACCGGGGAGCTGTTTTTT | CASRPNTGELFF
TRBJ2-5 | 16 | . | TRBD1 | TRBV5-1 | TGCGCCAGCAGCCCTGACAGGGGAAGAGGGGGAGAGACCCAGTACTTC | CASSPDRGRGGETQYF
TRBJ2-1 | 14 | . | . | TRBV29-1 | TGCAGCGTTGGTTGGCTAGAGCGCTACAATGAGCAGTTCTTC | CSVGWLERYNEQFF
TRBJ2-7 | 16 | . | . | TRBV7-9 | TGTGCCAGCAGTTCCCTGGGAGGGGGGCTCGCCTACGAGCAGTACTTC | CASSSLGGGLAYEQYF
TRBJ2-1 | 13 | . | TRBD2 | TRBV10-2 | TGCGCCAGCAGTGAGTCGGGAGGGAATCAGCAGTTCTTC | CASSESGGNQQFF
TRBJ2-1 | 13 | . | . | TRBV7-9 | TGTGCCAGCAGCTGGCGGAGCTACAATGAGCAGTTCTTC | CASSWRSYNEQFF
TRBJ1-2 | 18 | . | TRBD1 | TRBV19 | TGTGCCAGTAGTATAGTAGGGCGGGCAGGGGGCAGTACGGATGGCTACACCTTC | CASSIVGRAGGSTDGYTF
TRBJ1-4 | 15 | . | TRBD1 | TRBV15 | TGTGCCACTTTCGGCTCCGGGACAGGGAAGGAAAAACTGTTTTTT | CATFGSGTGKEKLFF
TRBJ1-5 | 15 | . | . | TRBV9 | TGTGCCAGCAGCCCCCGGCTGGGAAGCAATCAGCCCCAGCATTTT | CASSPRLGSNQPQHF
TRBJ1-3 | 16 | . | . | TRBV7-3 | TGTGCCAGCAGCCCGGCAGGGGTTGGCACTGGAAACACCATATATTTT | CASSPAGVGTGNTIYF
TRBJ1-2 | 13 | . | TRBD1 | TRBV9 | TGTGCCAGCAGCGCAGACAGGGCGGGCGGCTACACCTTC | CASSADRAGGYTF
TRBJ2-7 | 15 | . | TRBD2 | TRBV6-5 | TGTGCCAGCAGACCGGGACTAGCGGGAATTTACGAGCAGTACTTC | CASRPGLAGIYEQYF